These 31 T cell receptor beta chains came from one sample sequenced in a study of CD4 T cells in relation to SARS-CoV-2 and coronaviruses. Their recognized antigens are unknown. The protocol was immunoSEQ multiplex PCR, while the TCRdb copy is restricted to in-frame clones and leaves out a portion. The sample holds 27,000 or so clones, around 75% seen once. Before the COVID-19 pandemic, during about 2011-2019, CD4+ T cells were taken from unexposed donors. After about 10 days of culture, CD4+ T cells were isolated. Sequenced sample: CD4+ T cells from PBMCs, cultured in vitro. These receptors were obtained from a human donor in good health.

A few counts support this clone. The chain is built from TRBV7-8 and TRBJ1-5; D is perhaps TRBD1 (5 bases). In germline, CDR1 is SGHVS, CDR2 FQNEAQ. The CDR3 is made up of 16 amino acids. V was shortened by 0 bases and J by 2 bases, with 11 bases between the two germline ends. The CDR3 DNA reads TGTGCCAGCAGCTTAGCGAGGGGAATGGGCAATCAGCCCCAGCATTTT. Translated: CASSLARGMGNQPQHF. Looking up the rest from reference TRBV7-8 and TRBJ1-5 gives the full variable domain: GAGVSQSPRYKVAKRGQDVALRCDPISGHVSLFWYQQALGQGPEFLTYFQNEAQLDKSGLPSDRFFAERPEGSVSTLKIQRTQQEDSAVYLCASSLARGMGNQPQHFGDGTRLSIL.

The chain uses TRBV11-3 and TRBJ1-4; D remains unclear. Germline V lookup: CDR1 SGHNT, CDR2 YENEEA. Trimming left V 2 bases short and J 0 bases short, with 7 bases between. This CDR3 region has 15 residues. The CDR3 sequence: CASSLLVPTNEKLFF. The CDR3 coding sequence is TGTGCCAGCAGCTTATTGGTCCCAACTAATGAAAAACTGTTTTTT.

The chain couples TRBV4-1 to TRBJ1-2, with TRBD1 as a possible D gene (5 bases). The germline gives CDR1 MGHRA, CDR2 YSYEKL. The CDR3 covers 15 residues. Between the trimmed V and J ends, which lost 3 bases and 0 bases, there was a span of 11 bases. The CDR3 region is CASSHVQGANYGYTF. CDR3 nucleotides: TGCGCCAGCAGCCACGTACAAGGGGCTAACTATGGCTACACCTTC.

The gene calls are TRBV6-5 and TRBJ2-7; the D gene could be TRBD1 or TRBD2 (5 bases each). CDR3 length equals 15 residues. Germline V gene data show CDR1 as MNHEY and CDR2 as SVGAGI. V was cut by 6 bases and J by 2 bases, with 17 bases left in between. The CDR3 loop is CASSPNRDQTYEQYF. DNA of the CDR3: TGTGCCAGCAGCCCGAACCGGGACCAAACCTACGAGCAGTACTTC.

The V gene is TRBV7-9, the J gene TRBJ2-3; D is perhaps TRBD2 (6 bases). CDR1 is SEHNR, CDR2 FQNEAQ, per germline (reference sequence). The CDR3 runs to 15 residues. Trimming left V 5 bases short and J 6 bases short, with 18 bases between. CDR3 sequence (DNA): TGTGCCAGCAGCCCCGGGGGAGGTGTCCTTGATACGCAGTATTTT. This sequence encodes CASSPGGGVLDTQYF.

This clone was seen more than once but under ten times. CDR3 amino acids: CASSPTGNEQFF. The CDR3 bases are TGTGCCAGCAGCCCGACAGGCAATGAGCAGTTCTTC. The chain has TRBV7-3 and TRBJ2-1, with D tentatively TRBD1 (6 bases). This CDR3 is built from 12 residues. Trimming cost V 5 bases and J 6 bases, with 8 bases left between them. Germline CDR1 SGHTA, CDR2 FQGTGA.

This clone was seen only once. The chain recombines TRBV18 with TRBJ2-7; 8 nucleotides line up with TRBD1. Germline trimming cut 3 bases from V and 2 bases from J; bases unmatched to any gene: 6. Looked up from germline, CDR1 is KGHSH and CDR2 is LQKENI. The CDR3 contains 15 residues. CDR3 in DNA: TGTGCCAGCTCACCCAGACAGGGGAATACCTACGAGCAGTACTTC. It encodes CASSPRQGNTYEQYF.

The chain has TRBV11-2 and TRBJ2-5, with 12 bases identical to TRBD2. With 2 bases clipped from V and 2 bases from J, the junction kept 9 bases outside the gene matches. Germline V gene lookup returns CDR1 SGHAT and CDR2 FQNNGV. The CDR3 has 18 amino acids. The CDR3 is CASSLRVLAGGQQETQYF. DNA for the CDR3: TGTGCCAGCAGCTTAAGGGTCCTAGCGGGGGGGCAGCAAGAGACCCAGTACTTC.

The rearrangement uses TRBV30 and TRBJ2-7; 8 bases align to TRBD1. The CDR3 is 15 amino acids. Germline loops: CDR1 GTSNPN, CDR2 SVGIG (reference sequence). The V gene end was trimmed by 2 bases and the J gene end by 3 bases; junction bases not matched to a gene: 9. The CDR3 sequence: CAWSLPDRARYEQYF. CDR3 nucleotides: TGTGCCTGGAGTCTTCCGGACAGGGCCCGCTACGAGCAGTACTTC.

This chain links TRBV5-1 with TRBJ2-3; 12 positions match TRBD2. CDR3 length: 15 residues. CDR1 SGHRS and CDR2 YFSETQ come from the germline V gene. The V gene end was trimmed by 4 bases and the J gene end by 2 bases; junction bases not matched to a gene: 2. This CDR3 reads CASSRLAGVTDTQYF. CDR3 nucleotide sequence: TGCGCCAGCAGCCGACTAGCGGGAGTCACAGATACGCAGTATTTT.

The CDR3 region is CSVDGTGGATDTQYF. The DNA for the CDR3 is TGCAGCGTTGATGGGACGGGCGGGGCCACAGATACGCAGTATTTT. The V and J genes are TRBV29-1 and TRBJ2-3; the D gene is possibly TRBD2 (6 bases). This CDR3 region has 15 residues. CDR1 is SQVTM, CDR2 ANQGSEA, per germline. V dropped 3 bases and J dropped 2 bases, with 15 bases sitting between them.

The chain employs TRBV3-1 (or the pseudogene TRBV3-2) and TRBJ2-3; perhaps TRBD2 as D (6 bases). Trimming cost V 1 base and J 5 bases, with 7 bases left between them. There are 13 residues in the CDR3. Germline V gene lookup returns CDR1 LGHDT and CDR2 YNNKEL (reference sequence). The CDR3: CASSQVGGDTQYF. The CDR3 coding sequence is TGTGCCAGCAGCCAAGTGGGGGGAGATACGCAGTATTTT.

The CDR3 spells CASSLDAYSPLHF. In DNA form, the CDR3 reads TGTGCCAGCAGCTTAGACGCCTACTCACCCCTCCACTTT. The V and J genes are TRBV11-1 and TRBJ1-6; D not certain. CDR1 is SGHAT and CDR2 is FQDESV in the germline V gene (reference sequence). Trimming took 1 base from V and 10 from J, leaving 8 bases between them. This CDR3 spans 13 amino acids.

The chain has TRBV4-3 and TRBJ2-3; 11 positions match TRBD2. Germline V gene data show CDR1 as LGHNA and CDR2 as YSLEER. The CDR3 totals 19 residues. The V gene end was trimmed by 0 bases and the J gene end by 7 bases; junction bases not matched to a gene: 15. In nucleotides, the CDR3 is TGCGCCAGCAGCCAAGATCCGGGGCTAGCGGGGGGCCCGGGGAATACGCAGTATTTT. This codes for CASSQDPGLAGGPGNTQYF.

The rearrangement links TRBV12-3 or TRBV12-4 to TRBJ2-3; D uncertain. With 2 bases removed from V and 6 bases from J, the gap between germline ends came to 6 bases. The CDR3 consists of 12 residues. CDR3 sequence: CASSLKPDTQYF. The CDR3 DNA follows: TGTGCCAGCAGTTTAAAACCTGATACGCAGTATTTT.

The chain couples TRBV29-1 to TRBJ1-2; 10 nucleotides agree with TRBD1. V gave up 1 base and J gave up 1 base; unmatched junction bases: 6. The CDR3 sequence is 16 residues long. Germline lookup yields CDR1 SQVTM and CDR2 ANQGSEA. Here the CDR3 DNA reads TGCAGCGTTGAAGGACAGGGGGCAATAAATAACTATGGCTACACCTTC. This sequence encodes CSVEGQGAINNYGYTF.

The chain combines TRBV4-3 with TRBJ1-1; no definite D call. CDR1 LGHNA and CDR2 YSLEER come from the germline V gene. Trimming cost V 1 base and J 8 bases, with 11 bases left between them. The CDR3 contains 13 residues. The CDR3 sequence: CASSQVARTEAFF. The DNA of the CDR3 is TGCGCCAGCAGCCAAGTGGCGAGGACGGAAGCTTTCTTT.

The rearrangement links TRBV10-2 to TRBJ2-5, with 13 bases matching TRBD2. The CDR3 runs 16 residues. Looked up from germline, CDR1 is WSHSY and CDR2 is SAAADI. V lost 6 bases to trimming and J lost 5 bases; unmatched junction nucleotides: 9. For the CDR3, the DNA is TGCGCCAGCAGAGCTCGACTAGCGGGGGGTGGGGAGACCCAGTACTTC. Translation gives CASRARLAGGGETQYF.

This clone was detected only once. The rearrangement joins TRBV5-1 to TRBJ2-5; perhaps TRBD2 as D (5 bases). Germline V gene sequence: CDR1 SGHRS, CDR2 YFSETQ. The CDR3 sequence is 13 residues long. V lost 0 bases and J lost 5, with 8 bases in between. The CDR3 DNA follows: TGCGCCAGCAGCTTGGAGAAGCGGGAGACCCAGTACTTC. Protein sequence: CASSLEKRETQYF. Complete variable domain (other parts from reference TRBV5-1 and TRBJ2-5): KAGVTQTPRYLIKTRGQQVTLSCSPISGHRSVSWYQQTPGQGLQFLFEYFSETQRNKGNFPGRFSGRQFSNSRSEMNVSTLELGDSALYLCASSLEKRETQYFGPGTRLLVL.

CDR3 region: CASSFIREETQYF. CDR3 in DNA: TGTGCCAGCAGCTTCATCAGGGAAGAGACCCAGTACTTC. The chain uses TRBV7-3 and TRBJ2-5; perhaps TRBD1 as D (5 bases). V was pared by 3 bases and J by 3 bases, with 8 bases between. CDR3 size: 13 residues. Germline V gene lookup returns CDR1 SGHTA and CDR2 FQGTGA.

This clone was counted once. The chain couples TRBV6-5 to TRBJ2-7; D ambiguous. Germline V gene sequence: CDR1 MNHEY, CDR2 SVGAGI. CDR3 length: 13 residues. Deletions cut 5 bases from V and 5 bases from J, with 13 bases between. Written as DNA, the CDR3 is TGTGCCAGCAGTCCCCCCGAAGAGAACGAGCAGTACTTC. This gives the protein CASSPPEENEQYF.

This sequence joins TRBV30 and TRBJ1-4; weak D call: TRBD1 (5 bases). Germline values: CDR1 GTSNPN, CDR2 SVGIG (reference sequence). There are 14 residues in the CDR3. Trimming cost V 2 bases and J 8 bases, with 15 bases left between them. The CDR3 sequence: CAWSRGFRGEKLFF. DNA for the CDR3: TGTGCCTGGAGTCGGGGGTTTAGAGGAGAAAAACTGTTTTTT.

The chain uses TRBV6-2 or TRBV6-3 and TRBJ1-6; 9 bases agree with TRBD1. J gave up 7 bases and V 4 bases, and 5 bases lay outside the gene matches. The germline gives CDR1 MNHEY, CDR2 SVGEGT. This CDR3 region has 15 residues. The CDR3 reads CASSLVGQGNSPLHF. As DNA, the CDR3 is TGTGCCAGCAGTTTGGTGGGACAGGGAAATTCACCCCTCCACTTT.

This chain joins TRBV6-2 or TRBV6-3 and TRBJ2-1, with a tentative D call TRBD2 (5 bases). Germline CDR1 is MNHEY and CDR2 is SVGEGT. This CDR3 is 12 amino acids long. V dropped 5 bases and J dropped 6 bases, with 8 bases sitting between them. CDR3 in DNA: TGTGCCAGCAGTCACACTAGCAATGAGCAGTTCTTC. It codes for CASSHTSNEQFF.

J is TRBJ2-1 and V is TRBV6-2 or TRBV6-3; 9 nucleotides align to TRBD2. Germline-derived CDR1 and CDR2 are MNHEY and SVGEGT. The CDR3 contains 18 residues. The junction had 10 bases not matched to a gene; V was cut back by 0 bases and J by 4 bases. CDR3 DNA: TGTGCCAGCAGTTACTCGAGGGCGGCGGCGGGAGGGTACAATGAGCAGTTCTTC. Translation gives CASSYSRAAAGGYNEQFF.

The chain links TRBV6-5 to TRBJ2-7; a weak D match, TRBD2 (7 bases). This CDR3 spans 15 amino acids. The V and J ends lost 5 bases and 1 base respectively, with 15 bases between them. From germline, CDR1 is MNHEY and CDR2 SVGAGI. Written as DNA, the CDR3 is TGTGCCAGCAGTAGCTCGGGGGGCTTTTCCTACGAGCAGTACTTC. Translation gives CASSSSGGFSYEQYF.

The sample holds one count of this clone. This chain connects TRBV27 to TRBJ2-1; 14 nucleotides agree with TRBD2. The CDR3 covers 19 residues. Germline CDR1 MNHEY, CDR2 SMNVEV (reference sequence). J lost 4 bases, V lost 6 bases, and 14 bases had no gene match. CDR3: CASRLGGTSGRLRYNEQFF. The CDR3 nucleotides are TGTGCCAGCAGGCTGGGCGGGACTAGCGGGAGATTGAGGTACAATGAGCAGTTCTTC.

This sequence joins TRBV7-2 and TRBJ1-2, with D possibly being TRBD1 (6 bases). The germline V gene encodes CDR1 SGHTA and CDR2 FQGNSA. The CDR3 contains 16 residues. The V end lost 5 bases, the J end lost 2 bases, and 18 bases lay between the germline ends. CDR3 amino acids: CASSIPGDTLNYGYTF. DNA for the CDR3: TGTGCCAGCAGCATCCCGGGGGACACCCTAAACTATGGCTACACCTTC.

V gene TRBV3-1 (or the pseudogene TRBV3-2) combines with J gene TRBJ2-5; D may be TRBD1 or TRBD2 (7 bases each). Germline V gene data show CDR1 as LGHDT and CDR2 as YNNKEL (reference sequence). This CDR3 region has 16 residues. V was trimmed by 0 bases and J by 7 bases, leaving 18 bases between them. The CDR3 region is CASSQELLAGGGTQYF. CDR3 bases: TGTGCCAGCAGCCAAGAGTTGCTAGCAGGGGGGGGGACCCAGTACTTC.

The sample holds a few counts of this clone. The rearrangement joins TRBV18 to TRBJ1-3; unclear D gene. Trimming pared 2 bases from V and 0 bases from J, leaving 8 bases between. Germline values: CDR1 KGHSH, CDR2 LQKENI. CDR3 length: 15 amino acids. Here the CDR3 DNA reads TGTGCCAGCTCACCAGAGACCCACTCTGGAAACACCATATATTTT. Its protein product is CASSPETHSGNTIYF.

The J gene is TRBJ1-2, the V gene TRBV30; D remains ambiguous. Deletions cut 2 bases from V and 4 bases from J, with 11 bases between. Germline V CDR1 and CDR2: GTSNPN, SVGIG (reference sequence). The length of the CDR3 is 13 residues. The CDR3 here is CAWSLAPTYGYTF. The CDR3 bases are TGTGCCTGGAGTCTTGCTCCAACCTATGGCTACACCTTC.